This T cell receptor beta chain originates from a study of vaccination and CD4 T cells after COVID-19. Across the whole study: Four females and six males made up the convalescents, with two Hispanic.

CDR1 and CDR2 from the germline V gene are DFQATT and SNEGSKA (reference sequence). V lost 1 base to trimming and J lost 2 bases; unmatched junction nucleotides: 2. The CDR3 totals 14 residues. The Oncomine TCR Beta short-read assay was what sequenced the DNA obtained from cultured CD4+ T cells. The template was genomic DNA from cultured CD4+ T cells. TCRdb independently ran MiXCR on the PCR reads; one entry per CDR3 protein. In the table there are fewer than 15,000 distinct CDR3 sequences, roughly 45% of which are singletons. Treatment specified: roughly 10-day PBMC culture with coronavirus spike peptide pools or control peptides (ViraFEST assay). PBMCs were cultured at 1.5 million to 2.5 million per well with approximately 9.4 IU/ml IL-2 and around 10 ug/ml peptide pools. Only a few counts were recorded for this clonotype. What it binds is unknown.

The receptor was isolated from a human donor who had recovered from COVID-19. The sample consisted of CD4+ T cells from blood, cultured in vitro, taken after SARS-CoV-2 vaccination. This chain joins TRBV20-1 and TRBJ2-5; 9 nucleotides agree with TRBD2. CDR3 loop: CSARVSGGQETQYF. The CDR3 DNA sequence: TGCAGTGCTAGAGTGAGCGGGGGGCAAGAGACCCAGTACTTC.